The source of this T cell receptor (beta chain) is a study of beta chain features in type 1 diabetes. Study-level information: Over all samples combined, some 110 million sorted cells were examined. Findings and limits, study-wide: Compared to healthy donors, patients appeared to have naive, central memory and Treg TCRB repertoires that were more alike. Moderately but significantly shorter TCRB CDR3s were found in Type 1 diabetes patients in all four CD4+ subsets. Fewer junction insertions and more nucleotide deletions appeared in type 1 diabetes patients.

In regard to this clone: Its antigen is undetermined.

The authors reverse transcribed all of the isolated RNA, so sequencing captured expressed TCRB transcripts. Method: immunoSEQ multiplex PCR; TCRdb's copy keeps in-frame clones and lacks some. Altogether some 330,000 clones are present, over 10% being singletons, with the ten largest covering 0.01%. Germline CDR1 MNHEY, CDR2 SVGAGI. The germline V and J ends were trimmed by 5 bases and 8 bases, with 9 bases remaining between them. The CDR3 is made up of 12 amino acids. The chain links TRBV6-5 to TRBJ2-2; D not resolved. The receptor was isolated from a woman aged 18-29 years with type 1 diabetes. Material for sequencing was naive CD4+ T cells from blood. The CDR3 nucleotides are TGTGCCAGCAGTGGGTTGACTGGGGAGCTGTTTTTT. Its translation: CASSGLTGELFF.